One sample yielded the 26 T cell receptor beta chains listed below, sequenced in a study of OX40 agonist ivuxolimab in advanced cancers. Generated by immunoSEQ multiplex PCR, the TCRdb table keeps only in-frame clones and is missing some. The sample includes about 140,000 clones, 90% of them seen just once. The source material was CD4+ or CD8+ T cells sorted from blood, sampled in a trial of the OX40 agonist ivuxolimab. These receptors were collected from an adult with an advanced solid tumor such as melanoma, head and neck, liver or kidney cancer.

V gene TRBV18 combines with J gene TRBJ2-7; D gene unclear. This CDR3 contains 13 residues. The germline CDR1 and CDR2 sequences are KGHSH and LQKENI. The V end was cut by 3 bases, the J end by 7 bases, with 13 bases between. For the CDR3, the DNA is TGTGCCAGCTCACCCGGTCAGCGTGGGGAGCAGTACTTC. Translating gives CASSPGQRGEQYF.

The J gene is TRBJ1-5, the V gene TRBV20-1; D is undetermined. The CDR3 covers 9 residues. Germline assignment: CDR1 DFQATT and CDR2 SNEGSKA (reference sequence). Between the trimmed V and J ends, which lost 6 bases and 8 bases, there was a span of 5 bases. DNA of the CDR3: TGCAGTGCGGGCAAGCCCCAGCATTTT. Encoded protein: CSAGKPQHF.

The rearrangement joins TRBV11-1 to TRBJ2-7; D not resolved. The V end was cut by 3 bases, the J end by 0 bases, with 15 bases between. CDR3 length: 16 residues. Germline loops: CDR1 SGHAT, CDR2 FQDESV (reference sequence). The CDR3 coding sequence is TGTGCCAGCAGCTTTCTGCCCCCACAGAGCTCCTACGAGCAGTACTTC. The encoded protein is CASSFLPPQSSYEQYF.

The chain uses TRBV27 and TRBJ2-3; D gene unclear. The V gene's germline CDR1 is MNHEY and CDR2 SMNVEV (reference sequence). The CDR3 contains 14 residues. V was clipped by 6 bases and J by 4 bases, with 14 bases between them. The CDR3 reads CASSPTRISDTQYF. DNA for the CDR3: TGTGCCAGCAGCCCGACCCGGATATCAGATACGCAGTATTTT.

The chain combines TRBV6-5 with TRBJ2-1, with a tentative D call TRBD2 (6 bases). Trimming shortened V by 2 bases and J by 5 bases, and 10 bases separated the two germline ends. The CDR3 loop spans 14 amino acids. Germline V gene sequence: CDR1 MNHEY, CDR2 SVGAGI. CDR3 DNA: TGTGCCAGCAGTTACCCGGGACTCAACAATGAGCAGTTCTTC. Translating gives CASSYPGLNNEQFF.

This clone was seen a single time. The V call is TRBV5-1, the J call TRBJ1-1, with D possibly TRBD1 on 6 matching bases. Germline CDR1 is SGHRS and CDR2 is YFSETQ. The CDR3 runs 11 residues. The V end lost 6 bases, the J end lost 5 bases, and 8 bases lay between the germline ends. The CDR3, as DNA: TGCGCCAGCAAGGGGGAAACTGAAGCTTTCTTT. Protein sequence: CASKGETEAFF.

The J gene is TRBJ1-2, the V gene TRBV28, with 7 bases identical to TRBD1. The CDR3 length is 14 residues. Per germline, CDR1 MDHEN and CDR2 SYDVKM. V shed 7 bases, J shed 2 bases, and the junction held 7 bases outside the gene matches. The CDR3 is CASTRTGGNYGYTF. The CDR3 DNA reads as TGTGCCAGCACCAGGACAGGAGGCAACTATGGCTACACCTTC.

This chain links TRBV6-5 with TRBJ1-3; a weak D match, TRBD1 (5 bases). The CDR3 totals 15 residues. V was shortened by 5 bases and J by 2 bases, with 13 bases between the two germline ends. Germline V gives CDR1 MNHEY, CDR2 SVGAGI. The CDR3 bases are TGTGCCAGCAGTAAGGCGTGGGGGGCTGGAAACACCATATATTTT. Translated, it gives CASSKAWGAGNTIYF.

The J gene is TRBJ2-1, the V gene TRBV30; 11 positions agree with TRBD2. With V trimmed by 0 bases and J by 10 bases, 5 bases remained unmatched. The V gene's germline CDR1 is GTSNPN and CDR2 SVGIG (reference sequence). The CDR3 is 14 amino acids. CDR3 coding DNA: TGTGCCTGGAGTGTACTAGCGGGGGAGGGGGAGCAGTTCTTC. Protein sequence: CAWSVLAGEGEQFF. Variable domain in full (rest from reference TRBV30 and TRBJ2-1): SQTIHQWPATLVQPVGSPLSLECTVEGTSNPNLYWYRQAAGRGLQLLFYSVGIGQISSEVPQNLSASRPQDRQFILSSKKLLLSDSGFYLCAWSVLAGEGEQFFGPGTRLTVL.

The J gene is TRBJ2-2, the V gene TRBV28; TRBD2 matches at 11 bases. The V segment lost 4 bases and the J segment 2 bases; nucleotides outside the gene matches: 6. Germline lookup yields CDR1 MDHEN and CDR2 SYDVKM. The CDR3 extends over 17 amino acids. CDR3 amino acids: CASSSLAGGPNTGELFF. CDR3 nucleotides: TGTGCCAGCAGTTCCTTAGCGGGAGGGCCCAACACCGGGGAGCTGTTTTTT.

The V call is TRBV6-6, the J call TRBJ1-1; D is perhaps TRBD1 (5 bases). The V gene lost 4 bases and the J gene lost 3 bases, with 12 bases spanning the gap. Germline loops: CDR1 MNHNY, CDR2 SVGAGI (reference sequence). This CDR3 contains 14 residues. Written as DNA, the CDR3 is TGTGCCAGCAGTTTTTCCCCCAGGGACACTGAAGCTTTCTTT. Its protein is CASSFSPRDTEAFF.

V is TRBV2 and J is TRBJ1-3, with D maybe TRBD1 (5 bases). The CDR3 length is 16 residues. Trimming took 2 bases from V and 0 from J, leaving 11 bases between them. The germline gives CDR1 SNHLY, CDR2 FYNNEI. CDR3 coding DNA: TGTGCCAGCAGTGAATCGGGGACTATCTCTGGAAACACCATATATTTT. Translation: CASSESGTISGNTIYF. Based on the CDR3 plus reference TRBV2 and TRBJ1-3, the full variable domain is EPEVTQTPSHQVTQMGQEVILRCVPISNHLYFYWYRQILGQKVEFLVSFYNNEISEKSEIFDDQFSVERPDGSNFTLKIRSTKLEDSAMYFCASSESGTISGNTIYFGEGSWLTVV.

CDR3 amino acids: CASTGQGTTDTQYF. CDR3 coding DNA: TGTGCCAGCACCGGACAGGGAACCACAGATACGCAGTATTTT. The chain links TRBV6-1 to TRBJ2-3; 8 bases are shared with TRBD1. V shed 7 bases and J 2 bases; nucleotides not matched to a gene: 5. CDR1 MNHNS and CDR2 SASEGT come from the germline V gene. The CDR3 is made up of 14 amino acids.

The DNA of the CDR3 is TGTGCCAGCAGCGTAGGAGGGGGAGGTGGTCAAGAGACCCAGTACTTC. Its protein is CASSVGGGGGQETQYF. The rearrangement links TRBV9 to TRBJ2-5; D is possibly TRBD1 or TRBD2 (6 bases each). Trimming stripped 0 bases from V and 2 bases from J, with 14 bases between. The CDR3 consists of 16 residues. The germline CDR1 and CDR2 sequences are SGDLS and YYNGEE.

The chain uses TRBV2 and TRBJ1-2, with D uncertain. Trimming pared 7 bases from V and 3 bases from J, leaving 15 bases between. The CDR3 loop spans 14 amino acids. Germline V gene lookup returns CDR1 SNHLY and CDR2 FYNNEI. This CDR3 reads CASMDWGRDYGYTF. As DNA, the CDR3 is TGTGCCAGCATGGATTGGGGTCGGGACTATGGCTACACCTTC.

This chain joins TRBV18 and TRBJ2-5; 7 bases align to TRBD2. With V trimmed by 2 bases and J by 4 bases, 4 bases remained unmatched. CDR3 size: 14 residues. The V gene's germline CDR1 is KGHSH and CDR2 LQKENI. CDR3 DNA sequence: TGTGCCAGCTCACCAGCGGGGGTGGGAGAGACCCAGTACTTC. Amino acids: CASSPAGVGETQYF. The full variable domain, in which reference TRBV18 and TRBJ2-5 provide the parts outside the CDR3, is NAGVMQNPRHLVRRRGQEARLRCSPMKGHSHVYWYRQLPEEGLKFMVYLQKENIIDESGMPKERFSAEFPKEGPSILRIQQVVRGDSAAYFCASSPAGVGETQYFGPGTRLLVL.

CDR3 coding DNA: TGTGCCTGCGGGACAGGGAATGACTATGGCTACACCTTC. It is translated as CACGTGNDYGYTF. V and J are TRBV30 and TRBJ1-2; TRBD1 matches at 9 bases. The CDR3 is 13 amino acids. V shed 6 bases, J shed 3 bases, and the junction held 5 bases outside the gene matches. Germline loops: CDR1 GTSNPN, CDR2 SVGIG (reference sequence).

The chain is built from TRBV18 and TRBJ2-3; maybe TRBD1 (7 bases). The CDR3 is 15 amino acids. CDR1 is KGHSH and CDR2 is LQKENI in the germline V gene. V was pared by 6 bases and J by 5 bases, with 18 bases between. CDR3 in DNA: TGTGCCAGCTCCCCAGGAGGAGGGGGCGAAGATACGCAGTATTTT. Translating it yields CASSPGGGGEDTQYF.

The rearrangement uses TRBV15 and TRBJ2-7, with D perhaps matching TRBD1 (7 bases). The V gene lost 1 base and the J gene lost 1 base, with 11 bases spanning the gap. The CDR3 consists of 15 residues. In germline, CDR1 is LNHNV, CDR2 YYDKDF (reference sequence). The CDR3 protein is CATSRGQGGSYEQYF. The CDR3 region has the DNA TGTGCCACCAGCAGAGGACAGGGAGGATCCTACGAGCAGTACTTC.

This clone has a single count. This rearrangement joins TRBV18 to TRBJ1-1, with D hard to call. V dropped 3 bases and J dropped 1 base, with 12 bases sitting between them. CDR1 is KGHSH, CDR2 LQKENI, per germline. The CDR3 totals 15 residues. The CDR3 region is CASSPSLDRNTEAFF. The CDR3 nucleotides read TGTGCCAGCTCACCTTCTCTAGACCGGAACACTGAAGCTTTCTTT.

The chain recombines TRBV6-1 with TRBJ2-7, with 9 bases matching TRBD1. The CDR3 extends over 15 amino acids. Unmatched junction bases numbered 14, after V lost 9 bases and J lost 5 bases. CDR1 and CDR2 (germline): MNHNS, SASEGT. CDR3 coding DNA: TGTGCCAGTACAGCCCCGGGACAGGGTATCGACGAGCAGTACTTC. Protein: CASTAPGQGIDEQYF.

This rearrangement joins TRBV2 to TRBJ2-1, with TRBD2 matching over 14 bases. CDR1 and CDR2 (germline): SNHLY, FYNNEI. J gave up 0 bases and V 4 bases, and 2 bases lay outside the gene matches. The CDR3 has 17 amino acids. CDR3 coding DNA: TGTGCCAGCAGTGCCGGGACTAGCGGGAGCTCCTACAATGAGCAGTTCTTC. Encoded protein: CASSAGTSGSSYNEQFF.

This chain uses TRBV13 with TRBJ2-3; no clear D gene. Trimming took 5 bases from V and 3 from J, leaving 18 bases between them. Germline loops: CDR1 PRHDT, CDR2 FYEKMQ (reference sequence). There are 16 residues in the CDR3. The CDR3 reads CASSLLTGPKTDTQYF. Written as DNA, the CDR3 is TGTGCCAGCAGCCTACTGACCGGACCGAAGACAGATACGCAGTATTTT.

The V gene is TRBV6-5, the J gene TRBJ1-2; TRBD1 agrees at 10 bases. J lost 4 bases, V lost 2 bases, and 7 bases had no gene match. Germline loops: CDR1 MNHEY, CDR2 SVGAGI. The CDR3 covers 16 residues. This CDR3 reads CASSYQRTGGAYGYTF. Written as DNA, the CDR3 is TGTGCCAGCAGTTACCAAAGGACAGGGGGAGCCTATGGCTACACCTTC.

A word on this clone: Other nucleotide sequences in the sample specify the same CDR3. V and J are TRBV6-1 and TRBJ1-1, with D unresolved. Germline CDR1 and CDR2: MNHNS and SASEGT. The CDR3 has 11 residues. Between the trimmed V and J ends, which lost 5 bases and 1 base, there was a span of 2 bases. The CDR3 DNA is TGTGCCAGCAGTTCGAACACTGAAGCTTTCTTT. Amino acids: CASSSNTEAFF.

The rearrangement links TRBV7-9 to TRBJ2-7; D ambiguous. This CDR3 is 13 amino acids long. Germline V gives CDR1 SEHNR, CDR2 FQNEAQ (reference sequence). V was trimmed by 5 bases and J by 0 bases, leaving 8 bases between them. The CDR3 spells CASSVSSSYEQYF. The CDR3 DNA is TGTGCCAGCAGCGTTTCGAGCTCCTACGAGCAGTACTTC.